Reported below is one T cell receptor beta chain. Its antigen remains unknown. The data belong to a study of long-term antiretroviral therapy in people with HIV. Notes on the study in general: HIV repertoires spanned narrower CDR3 length ranges than controls. Pre-ART clonal expansions dominated every time point's repertoire.

This CDR3 is built from 15 residues. Per the germline V gene, CDR1 is SGHNT and CDR2 is YYREEE (reference sequence). The V gene end was trimmed by 4 bases and the J gene end by 3 bases; junction bases not matched to a gene: 9. An immunoSEQ assay, version v3.0, was performed at survey level. Profiled with immunoSEQ multiplex PCR; TCRdb holds only in-frame clones, not every one. The sample lists approximately 25,000 clones; 80% to 90% were seen once. The TCR was taken from a man aged 50-59 years with HIV. The source was unsorted PBMCs, collected 1.2 years after starting antiretroviral therapy. V usage is TRBV5-4 and J usage is TRBJ1-1; 7 nucleotides line up with TRBD1. The chain's CDR3 is CASSQSRQGHTEAFF. The CDR3 DNA reads TGTGCCAGCAGCCAAAGTCGACAGGGCCACACTGAAGCTTTCTTT.